The T cell receptor (beta chain) under discussion was sequenced for a study of blood T cell repertoires in COVID-19 (TCRdb year 2020). Study-level background: The collaborator samples originated in the United States, Italy and Spain and spanned the acute and convalescent phases of COVID-19. The material from the prospective study consisted of cDNA or gDNA derived from T cells, B-cell-depleted T cells, or PBMCs. HLA class I and class II types, where available, came from metadata supplied by the sample provider rather than from assay-based typing. A freely available public database, intended as a resource for researchers studying the immune response to SARS-CoV-2, is where the repertoires were released. The samples were drawn from the first 160 participants of the ongoing ImmuneRACE study and from more than 1,000 subjects provided by 6 global collaborators. Subjects who had been exposed to COVID-19, were actively infected with it, or had recovered from it provided the deeply sampled blood TCRbeta repertoires that made up the dataset. The sample metadata nearly always contained a de-identified subject ID, COVID-19 status, age in years and sex.

TCRbeta CDR3 regions were amplified from genomic DNA using the immunoSEQ Assay, a bias-controlled multiplex PCR. The published analysis was carried out like this. The number of nucleated cells in each sample was estimated from the amplification of reference gene primers within the assay. To quantify the absolute abundance of each unique TCRbeta CDR3 rearrangement, sequence reads were collapsed and filtered. For each sample, productive Simpson clonality was calculated as the square root of Simpson's diversity index over productive rearrangements. Held by TCRdb, this immuneACCESS table contains in-frame sequences only and omits some clones. Under half of the omission traces to an unresolved V gene where checked; the cause of the rest is unknown. V and J calls and clone size follow that table, whereas D and trimming were derived from the DNA. In all, the sample holds over 250,000 clones, and over 75% of those were seen once. The top ten clones comprise 0.8% to 1% of the sample.

In the prospective study, participants were about 18 to 90 years old, resided in 25 or so geographic areas of the United States, and were enrolled through a virtual design. In the prospective study, participants were assigned to cohorts based on the clinical history participants reported in a screening survey and a study questionnaire. Recovered participants in ImmuneRACE Cohort 3 were defined by two consecutive negative NP/OP PCR tests, clearance by a healthcare professional, or resolution of symptoms. Mobile phlebotomists in the prospective study collected whole blood, serum and a nasopharyngeal or oropharyngeal swab from every participant. Over an approximately 2-month period, participants in the prospective study had the option of providing additional blood draws and questionnaires. Before DNA extraction, blood samples from the prospective study were shipped at room temperature or frozen. About this clone: It lacks a known antigen. Nothing much larger sits one base from this clone, and base qualities are not available.

From cysteine to phenylalanine, the CDR3 is 14 amino acids long. Only CDR3 DNA is held: 42 bases, read in frame from base 1. V and J lose 3 bases and 6 bases, and a span of 14 bases separates them. Looking up the germline V gene yields CDR1 KGHSH and CDR2 LQKENI. What the study reported, not specific to this receptor: Clinical and demographic metadata were provided uncurated, with the amount varying by source and participant.

This receptor was identified in a woman aged 25 to 39 who had recovered from COVID-19. In this chain, TRBV18 is recombined with TRBJ1-1; TRBD1 is a weak D gene call, 5 bases matching. The sequenced sample consisted of PBMCs or T cells enriched from blood (not recorded which). The CDR3 region reads CASSPLLGEAEAFF. In nucleotides, the sequence is TGTGCCAGCTCACCGTTGTTAGGGGAAGCTGAAGCTTTCTTT.